A single sample gave rise to the 28 T cell receptor beta chains below, sequenced in a study of human T cells and chemical hapten exposure. As for time point: patch test 3, about 24 weeks after DPC sensitization. Treatment denoted: therapeutic diphenylcyclopropenone sensitization with weekly scalp DPC. Each CDR3 protein gets one entry after TCRdb re-called the RACE reads with MiXCR. The sample carries about 64,000 distinct CDR3 sequences, about 11% recorded once. The specimen comprised whole blood, sampled in connection with sensitization to the hapten diphenylcyclopropenone (DPC). Receptors originate from a woman aged 30 to 39 with alopecia areata. Some clones in this sample may be carry-over from other donors' samples.

The chain couples TRBV29-1 to TRBJ2-1; D is tentatively TRBD1 or TRBD2 (5 bases each). This CDR3 comprises 15 residues. V was cut by 6 bases and J by 10 bases, with 25 bases left in between. Looked up from germline, CDR1 is SQVTM and CDR2 is ANQGSEA. The CDR3 sequence: CSVGREGSPLSEQFF. CDR3 bases: TGCAGCGTCGGTAGAGAGGGGTCCCCACTCAGCGAGCAGTTCTTC.

This clonotype was detected ten times or more. This chain links TRBV30 with TRBJ2-2, with D perhaps TRBD1 (6 bases). V was shortened by 7 bases and J by 3 bases, with 15 bases between the two germline ends. Germline CDR1 and CDR2: GTSNPN and SVGIG (reference sequence). The CDR3 is 14 residues long. The CDR3 region is CAFDRDTYTGELFF. CDR3 coding DNA: TGTGCCTTCGACCGGGACACATACACCGGGGAGCTGTTTTTT.

This clonotype has a count of ten or more. One junction end does not reproduce the germline sequence, and a read error may be involved. The chain is built from TRBV20-1 and TRBJ1-5; D not resolved. Germline V gene data show CDR1 as DFQATT and CDR2 as SNEGSKA (reference sequence). The CDR3 runs to 12 residues. CDR3 in amino acids: CSARKGNQPQHF. CDR3 sequence (DNA): TGCAGCGCTAGGAAGGGCAATCAGCCCCAGCATTTT.

The chain has TRBV29-1 and TRBJ2-7, with 14 nucleotides matching TRBD2. Per the germline V gene, CDR1 is SQVTM and CDR2 is ANQGSEA. Trimming removed 7 bases from V and 8 bases from J; junction bases left unmatched: 7. CDR3 length: 13 residues. CDR3: CSGVGTSGSQQYF. CDR3 DNA: TGCAGCGGAGTCGGGACTAGCGGGAGTCAGCAGTACTTC.

A few counts support this clonotype. The chain carries TRBV24-1 and TRBJ2-5; 9 nucleotides match TRBD1. Germline loops: CDR1 KGHDR, CDR2 SFDVKD. The CDR3 is 15 amino acids. The V segment lost 9 bases and the J segment 3 bases; nucleotides outside the gene matches: 10. CDR3 sequence (DNA): TGTGCCACCGAAGCCTTTGACAGGGGGAAAGAGACCCAGTACTTC. This gives the protein CATEAFDRGKETQYF.

The chain combines TRBV18 with TRBJ2-1; TRBD2 matches 9 bases. The CDR3 is 15 residues long. From germline, CDR1 is KGHSH and CDR2 LQKENI. V gave up 3 bases and J gave up 7 bases; unmatched junction bases: 7. The CDR3, as DNA: TGTGCCAGCTCACCCCCGGGACTAGCAACGAATGAGCAGTTCTTC. The encoded protein is CASSPPGLATNEQFF.

The chain has TRBV29-1 and TRBJ2-3; a possible D gene is TRBD2 (6 bases). CDR1 is SQVTM and CDR2 is ANQGSEA in the germline V gene. Trimming removed 4 bases at V and 2 bases at J, with 10 bases between. This CDR3 has 13 residues. The CDR3 protein is CSVGGLHTDTQYF. CDR3 nucleotide sequence: TGCAGCGTTGGGGGACTCCACACAGATACGCAGTATTTT.

This clonotype occurred a few times. In DNA form, the CDR3 reads TGTGCCAGCAGTCCCTTCGGACAGGGCAATCAGCCCCAGCATTTT. As protein: CASSPFGQGNQPQHF. V is TRBV28 and J is TRBJ1-5, with 7 bases that match TRBD1. The germline V gene encodes CDR1 MDHEN and CDR2 SYDVKM. The CDR3 runs 15 residues. Germline trimming cut 5 bases from V and 2 bases from J; bases unmatched to any gene: 6.

This clonotype was counted a few times. The genes are TRBV28 and TRBJ2-3; TRBD2 matches at 15 bases. V lost 2 bases, J lost 0 bases, and 3 bases stayed unmatched. Germline CDR1 MDHEN, CDR2 SYDVKM. The CDR3 runs to 18 residues. CDR3 coding DNA: TGTGCCAGCAGTTTAGGACTAGCGGGAGGGTTCAGCACAGATACGCAGTATTTT. Its protein is CASSLGLAGGFSTDTQYF.

Remarks on this clonotype: A read error may explain this, as a much larger clone is one base away. The chain uses TRBV3-1 and TRBJ2-7; D possibly uses TRBD1 or TRBD2 (5 bases each). The CDR3 is made up of 15 amino acids. Germline V gene data show CDR1 as LGHDT and CDR2 as YNNKEL (reference sequence). The V gene lost 4 bases and the J gene lost 2 bases, with 15 bases spanning the gap. This CDR3 reads CASSLPGRVTYEQYF. CDR3 nucleotide sequence: TGTGCCAGCAGCCTCCCAGGGCGGGTGACCTACGAGCAGTACTTC.

The chain recombines TRBV11-2 with TRBJ2-5, with TRBD2 matching over 8 bases. Germline CDR1 reads SGHAT; CDR2 reads FQNNGV. CDR3 length: 14 amino acids. Trimming at V came to 0 bases and at J to 9 bases, leaving 6 bases not matched to a gene. CDR3 DNA sequence: TGTGCCAGCAGCTTAGATCTGCCCGGGGGGGCCCAGTACTTC. Its protein is CASSLDLPGGAQYF.

This clonotype was found a few times. The V call is TRBV28, the J call TRBJ1-1; the D is unclear. CDR1 MDHEN and CDR2 SYDVKM come from the germline V gene. The CDR3 sequence is 11 residues long. V dropped 8 bases and J dropped 1 base, with 5 bases sitting between them. Here the CDR3 DNA reads TGTGCCAGCTGGGGGAACACTGAAGCTTTCTTT. It yields the protein CASWGNTEAFF.

V is TRBV7-3 and J is TRBJ2-5; D ambiguous. The CDR3 runs to 13 residues. V was pared by 5 bases and J by 2 bases, with 9 bases between. Germline V gives CDR1 SGHTA, CDR2 FQGTGA. The CDR3 DNA reads as TGTGCCAGCAGCCCCTACCCACAAGAGACCCAGTACTTC. This gives the protein CASSPYPQETQYF.

This clonotype was seen at least ten times. This rearrangement joins TRBV27 to TRBJ2-3; D gene unclear. Trimming cost V 2 bases and J 4 bases, with 22 bases left between them. The CDR3 is 18 residues long. The germline gives CDR1 MNHEY, CDR2 SMNVEV (reference sequence). Here the CDR3 reads CASSLRTASPRKADTQYF. The DNA of the CDR3 is TGTGCCAGCAGTTTAAGGACGGCGTCCCCCCGGAAGGCAGATACGCAGTATTTT.

This clonotype was detected many times. The J gene is TRBJ2-5, the V gene TRBV29-1, with a tentative D call TRBD1 (6 bases). Trimming took 4 bases from V and 4 from J, leaving 7 bases between them. The CDR3 is made up of 11 amino acids. CDR1 is SQVTM, CDR2 ANQGSEA, per germline. The CDR3 here is CSVGGGETQYF. CDR3 bases: TGCAGCGTTGGAGGGGGAGAGACCCAGTACTTC.

The sample holds a few counts of this clonotype. The V call is TRBV7-9, the J call TRBJ2-5; D gene uncertain. The V end lost 1 base, the J end lost 5 bases, and 11 bases lay between the germline ends. This CDR3 is 14 amino acids long. In germline, CDR1 is SEHNR, CDR2 FQNEAQ (reference sequence). The DNA for the CDR3 is TGTGCCAGCAGCTTAGTAGGACGACCCGAGACCCAGTACTTC. It is translated as CASSLVGRPETQYF.

This clonotype was seen only a few times. The chain recombines TRBV5-1 with TRBJ1-6; TRBD1 agrees at 7 bases. Trimming removed 0 bases from V and 6 bases from J; junction bases left unmatched: 3. This CDR3 is 15 amino acids long. Germline CDR1 SGHRS, CDR2 YFSETQ. CDR3 coding DNA: TGCGCCAGCAGCTTGGACCGACAGGGTAATTCACCCCTCCACTTT. It codes for CASSLDRQGNSPLHF.

In the case of this clonotype: This may arise from a read error, as a much more abundant clone is one base away. The rearrangement joins TRBV7-2 to TRBJ1-1; tentative D call: TRBD1 (5 bases). The CDR3 spans 14 residues. Germline CDR1 SGHTA, CDR2 FQGNSA. The CDR3 reads CASSAGLLNSEAFF. The CDR3, as DNA: TGTGCCAGCAGCGCGGGACTCCTGAACTCTGAAGCTTTCTTT.

This sequence joins TRBV28 and TRBJ2-4, with D unclear. V was trimmed by 6 bases and J by 2 bases, leaving 11 bases between them. Germline values: CDR1 MDHEN, CDR2 SYDVKM. The CDR3 contains 14 residues. CDR3 residues: CASRSPATKNIQYF. The CDR3 nucleotides read TGTGCCAGCAGATCCCCAGCAACCAAAAACATTCAGTACTTC.

V usage is TRBV7-2 and J usage is TRBJ2-5; D gene uncertain. The ends were cut back, 2 bases at V and 3 bases at J, with 4 bases in the middle. Per the germline V gene, CDR1 is SGHTA and CDR2 is FQGNSA. There are 12 residues in the CDR3. Written as DNA, the CDR3 is TGTGCCAGCAGCTTAATGGAAGAGACCCAGTACTTC. It encodes CASSLMEETQYF.

This clonotype showed up just a few times. The chain links TRBV3-1 to TRBJ2-3; 10 positions agree with TRBD2. This CDR3 contains 19 residues. Germline CDR1 and CDR2: LGHDT and YNNKEL (reference sequence). J gave up 2 bases and V 0 bases, and 11 bases lay outside the gene matches. The CDR3 sequence: CASSQETAGGAGFTDTQYF. For the CDR3, the DNA is TGTGCCAGCAGCCAAGAGACAGCGGGAGGGGCCGGGTTCACAGATACGCAGTATTTT.

V usage is TRBV19 and J usage is TRBJ2-1; a weak D match, TRBD2 (7 bases). This CDR3 comprises 15 residues. CDR1 is LNHDA and CDR2 is SQIVND in the germline V gene (reference sequence). V was clipped by 3 bases and J by 6 bases, with 15 bases between them. CDR3 nucleotide sequence: TGTGCCAGTAGTATCGTGGCGGGGGCCGCCAATGAGCAGTTCTTC. This gives the protein CASSIVAGAANEQFF.

This clonotype was found many times. This rearrangement joins TRBV7-2 to TRBJ1-1; D is unclear. In germline, CDR1 is SGHTA, CDR2 FQGNSA. Between the trimmed V and J ends, which lost 2 bases and 0 bases, there was a span of 7 bases. The CDR3 has 14 amino acids. The CDR3 DNA reads as TGTGCCAGCAGCTTACAACCGGTGAACACTGAAGCTTTCTTT. Amino acid sequence: CASSLQPVNTEAFF.

This clonotype has a count of ten or more. This sequence joins TRBV6-6 and TRBJ2-5, with 10 bases that match TRBD2. Germline CDR1 and CDR2: MNHNY and SVGAGI (reference sequence). The CDR3 totals 18 residues. V shed 6 bases, J shed 0 bases, and the junction held 13 bases outside the gene matches. The CDR3 spells CASSPYRLSGGYQETQYF. CDR3 DNA: TGTGCCAGCAGCCCTTACCGTCTTAGCGGGGGGTACCAAGAGACCCAGTACTTC.

The V and J genes are TRBV7-2 and TRBJ1-1; D unclear. V was trimmed by 5 bases and J by 7 bases, leaving 8 bases between them. The CDR3 consists of 11 residues. CDR1 is SGHTA, CDR2 FQGNSA, per germline. DNA of the CDR3: TGTGCCAGCAGCGTCAGATATGAAGCTTTCTTT. Its translation is CASSVRYEAFF.

This clonotype was counted only a few times. DNA of the CDR3: TGTGCCATCAGTGAGGGTGGGTACAATGAGCAGTTCTTC. Translating it yields CAISEGGYNEQFF. This sequence joins TRBV10-3 and TRBJ2-1, with D hard to call. This CDR3 comprises 13 residues. The V gene's germline CDR1 is ENHRY and CDR2 SYGVKD. Trimming left V 2 bases short and J 4 bases short, with 6 bases between.

This clonotype was seen only a few times. The chain couples TRBV20-1 to TRBJ1-2; D is uncertain. Germline CDR1 reads DFQATT; CDR2 reads SNEGSKA (reference sequence). With 1 base removed from V and 4 bases from J, the gap between germline ends came to 16 bases. The CDR3 is 15 residues long. CDR3 sequence reads: CSARAPGPPSYGYTF. For the CDR3, the DNA is TGCAGTGCTAGAGCTCCTGGGCCCCCCTCCTATGGCTACACCTTC.

This clonotype turned up a few times. CDR3 sequence reads: CASSQDWGRAEAFF. The DNA for the CDR3 is TGCGCCAGCAGCCAAGATTGGGGTAGGGCTGAAGCTTTCTTT. The chain is built from TRBV4-1 and TRBJ1-1; the D is unclear. The V end lost 0 bases, the J end lost 6 bases, and 11 bases lay between the germline ends. Germline CDR1 reads MGHRA; CDR2 reads YSYEKL. This CDR3 comprises 14 residues.